The 32 T cell receptor beta chains given below trace back to one sample, sequenced in a study of T cell repertoires in cytomegalovirus infection. Each CDR3 protein is one row after TCRdb ran MiXCR on the reads. Of some 940,000 distinct CDR3 sequences in the sample, around 30% are singletons; the top ten hold 11% to 15%. These receptors have no known antigen. The input for sequencing was cultured CD8+ T cells from PBMCs, taken from culture after CMV antigen stimulation. The receptors come from a human donor in good health (CMV status not recorded). Some clones in this sample may be carry-over from other donors' samples.

As for this clonotype: A much larger clone differs from this one at a single base, so this may be a read error. V gene TRBV27 combines with J gene TRBJ2-3; 11 nucleotides match TRBD2. This CDR3 has 16 residues. In germline, CDR1 is MNHEY, CDR2 SMNVEV (reference sequence). The CDR3 sequence is CASSLSTSGGTVTQYF. The CDR3 region has the DNA TGTGCCAGCAGTTTATCAACTAGCGGGGGCACAGTTACGCAGTATTTT.

The chain has TRBV29-1 and TRBJ1-2; 7 bases map to TRBD1. This CDR3 is 15 amino acids long. Per the germline V gene, CDR1 is SQVTM and CDR2 is ANQGSEA. Unmatched junction bases numbered 10, after V lost 2 bases and J lost 4 bases. The CDR3 loop reads CSVESGQAQGYGYTF. The CDR3 region has the DNA TGCAGCGTTGAAAGTGGACAGGCTCAGGGCTATGGCTACACCTTC. The whole variable domain, filled in from reference TRBV29-1 and TRBJ1-2, reads SAVISQKPSRDICQRGTSLTIQCQVDSQVTMMFWYRQQPGQSLTLIATANQGSEATYESGFVIDKFPISRPNLTFSTLTVSNMSPEDSSIYLCSVESGQAQGYGYTFGSGTRLTVV.

This sequence joins TRBV12-3 or TRBV12-4 and TRBJ1-5, with TRBD1 matching 7 bases. J lost 9 bases, V lost 0 bases, and 14 bases had no gene match. This CDR3 is built from 17 residues. The CDR3 region is CASSLAEGTVKPRPQHF. As DNA, the CDR3 is TGTGCCAGCAGTTTAGCGGAGGGGACAGTGAAACCTAGGCCCCAGCATTTT.

Remarks on this clonotype: Sequence at one end of the junction differs from germline and may be a read error. The chain joins TRBV7-4 to TRBJ2-3; D not resolved. The germline gives CDR1 SGHVT, CDR2 SQSDAQ. The CDR3 runs to 12 residues. CDR3 sequence reads: CACRLGADTQYF. CDR3 in DNA: TGTGCCTGCAGGCTGGGCGCAGATACGCAGTATTTT.

The chain is built from TRBV19 and TRBJ2-1; D unresolved. The germline V gene encodes CDR1 LNHDA and CDR2 SQIVND (reference sequence). The V and J ends lost 6 bases and 1 base respectively, with 16 bases between them. The CDR3 runs to 16 residues. The CDR3, as DNA: TGTGCCAGTAGCCTAGGGCTTCACATTTCCTACAATGAGCAGTTCTTC. Its protein product is CASSLGLHISYNEQFF.

Concerning this clonotype: A much more abundant neighbour one base away suggests this may be a read error. Because the CDR3 is missing its conserved closing phenylalanine or tryptophan, this is likely a read error. This chain connects TRBV7-4 to TRBJ2-5; no clear D. Germline CDR1 is SGHVT and CDR2 is SQSDAQ. V lost 7 bases, J lost 2 bases, and 11 bases lay in between. CDR3 size: 13 residues. DNA of the CDR3: TGTGCCAGCAACCTCGGATTTCAAGAGACCCAGTACTAC. Its translation: CASNLGFQETQYY.

The CDR3 coding sequence is TGTGCCAGTAGTATAGCCGTTAGCAATCAGCCCCAGCATTTT. Translated: CASSIAVSNQPQHF. J is TRBJ1-5 and V is TRBV19; D is ambiguous. The length of the CDR3 is 14 residues. The germline gives CDR1 LNHDA, CDR2 SQIVND (reference sequence). V shed 1 base and J shed 0 bases, with 4 bases lying between them. Full variable domain (rest looked up from reference TRBV19 and TRBJ1-5): DGGITQSPKYLFRKEGQNVTLSCEQNLNHDAMYWYRQDPGQGLRLIYYSQIVNDFQKGDIAEGYSVSREKKESFPLTVTSAQKNPTAFYLCASSIAVSNQPQHFGDGTRLSIL.

In its sample, this clonotype was seen many times. The chain employs TRBV7-8 and TRBJ2-2; 13 nucleotides align to TRBD2. CDR1 is SGHVS and CDR2 is FQNEAQ in the germline V gene. CDR3 length: 16 residues. With V trimmed by 5 bases and J by 4 bases, 4 bases remained unmatched. The CDR3 bases are TGTGCCAGCAGCCCTCGGACTAGCGGGGGCACCGGGGAGCTGTTTTTT. Its translation: CASSPRTSGGTGELFF.

The CDR3 nucleotides read TGTGCCAGCAGCCAAACGCTGGGAGCTTCACCCCTCCACTTT. Translation gives CASSQTLGASPLHF. This chain connects TRBV9 to TRBJ1-6; D remains unclear. CDR1 is SGDLS and CDR2 is YYNGEE in the germline V gene. This CDR3 has 14 residues. With 4 bases removed from V and 9 bases from J, the gap between germline ends came to 14 bases.

The rearrangement links TRBV6-5 to TRBJ2-7, with 9 bases matching TRBD1. The CDR3 extends over 16 amino acids. The V gene's germline CDR1 is MNHEY and CDR2 SVGAGI. J lost 5 bases, V lost 5 bases, and 13 bases had no gene match. The CDR3 coding sequence is TGTGCCAGCAGTGACCACTCGACAGGGGGAATCCACGAGCAGTACTTC. Protein product: CASSDHSTGGIHEQYF.

This clonotype came up a few times. The chain uses TRBV25-1 and TRBJ2-1; 10 nucleotides match TRBD2. CDR1 and CDR2 (germline): MGHDK, SYGVNS. This CDR3 has 15 amino acids. V was pared by 4 bases and J by 5 bases, with 5 bases of the junction left unmatched. As DNA, the CDR3 is TGTGCCAGCAGTGTACCTAGCGGGGGAAACAATGAGCAGTTCTTC. Protein: CASSVPSGGNNEQFF. The full variable domain, completed using reference TRBV25-1 and TRBJ2-1, is EADIYQTPRYLVIGTGKKITLECSQTMGHDKMYWYQQDPGMELHLIHYSYGVNSTEKGDLSSESTVSRIRTEHFPLTLESARPSHTSQYLCASSVPSGGNNEQFFGPGTRLTVL.

This clonotype was counted ten times or more. The chain has TRBV7-9 and TRBJ1-6; D is unclear. With 5 bases removed from V and 5 bases from J, the gap between germline ends came to 10 bases. Germline V gene lookup returns CDR1 SEHNR and CDR2 FQNEAQ (reference sequence). CDR3 length: 14 residues. The CDR3, as DNA: TGTGCCAGCAGCCGAGGGCATCATAATTCACCCCTCCACTTT. Its translation: CASSRGHHNSPLHF. The complete variable domain, with remaining parts taken from reference TRBV7-9 and TRBJ1-6, reads DTGVSQNPRHKITKRGQNVTFRCDPISEHNRLYWYRQTLGQGPEFLTYFQNEAQLEKSRLLSDRFSAERPKGSFSTLEIQRTEQGDSAMYLCASSRGHHNSPLHFGNGTRLTVT.

The sample holds a few counts of this clonotype. J is TRBJ2-1 and V is TRBV27; TRBD2 is a possible D gene (6 bases). Trimming pared 4 bases from V and 10 bases from J, leaving 8 bases between. Germline assignment: CDR1 MNHEY and CDR2 SMNVEV (reference sequence). The CDR3 spans 11 residues. DNA of the CDR3: TGTGCCAGCAGTTGGGGGGAAGAGCAGTTCTTC. Protein product: CASSWGEEQFF.

This clonotype was seen at least ten times. This chain's CDR3 is CASSKRTGSDTGELFF. The CDR3 coding sequence is TGTGCCAGCAGCAAACGGACAGGAAGTGACACCGGGGAGCTGTTTTTT. The gene calls are TRBV7-2 and TRBJ2-2, with 7 bases matching TRBD1. Trimming removed 5 bases from V and 3 bases from J; junction bases left unmatched: 9. The germline gives CDR1 SGHTA, CDR2 FQGNSA. The CDR3 length is 16 residues.

This clonotype has just one count. A much larger clone is a single base away; this may be a read error. The chain links TRBV19 to TRBJ1-6; TRBD1 matches 8 bases. V lost 3 bases, J lost 11 bases, and 12 bases stayed unmatched. Germline assignment: CDR1 LNHDA and CDR2 SQIVND (reference sequence). The CDR3 is made up of 16 amino acids. The CDR3 nucleotides read TGTGCCAGTAGTATGGGCGGACAGGGTCCAAATCCACCCCTCCACTTT. Amino acids: CASSMGGQGPNPPLHF. Combining the CDR3 with reference TRBV19 and TRBJ1-6 gives the whole variable domain DGGITQSPKYLFRKEGQNVTLSCEQNLNHDAMYWYRQDPGQGLRLIYYSQIVNDFQKGDIAEGYSVSREKKESFPLTVTSAQKNPTAFYLCASSMGGQGPNPPLHFGNGTRLTVT.

In this sample, this clonotype turned up many times. The chain links TRBV7-8 to TRBJ2-7; D remains ambiguous. The CDR3 is 12 amino acids. Trimming shortened V by 2 bases and J by 3 bases, and 5 bases separated the two germline ends. From germline, CDR1 is SGHVS and CDR2 FQNEAQ. CDR3 bases: TGTGCCAGCAGCTTATTTCGCTACGAGCAGTACTTC. Translated, it gives CASSLFRYEQYF.

The genes are TRBV20-1 and TRBJ2-2; the match to TRBD2 covers 8 bases. The V segment lost 6 bases and the J segment 7 bases; nucleotides outside the gene matches: 10. The CDR3 consists of 14 residues. Germline CDR1 and CDR2: DFQATT and SNEGSKA (reference sequence). Here the CDR3 DNA reads TGCAGTGCGAGACAAATAGCGGGGTTCGGGGAGCTGTTTTTT. It specifies CSARQIAGFGELFF.

This clonotype has a handful of counts. The chain joins TRBV7-9 to TRBJ1-1; a possible D gene is TRBD1 (5 bases). Trimming took 1 base from V and 3 from J, leaving 15 bases between them. Germline CDR1 SEHNR, CDR2 FQNEAQ (reference sequence). The CDR3 covers 16 residues. The CDR3 here is CASSLGRQLGHTEAFF. As DNA, the CDR3 is TGTGCCAGCAGCTTAGGGCGACAGTTAGGGCACACTGAAGCTTTCTTT. Combining the CDR3 with reference TRBV7-9 and TRBJ1-1 gives the whole variable domain DTGVSQNPRHKITKRGQNVTFRCDPISEHNRLYWYRQTLGQGPEFLTYFQNEAQLEKSRLLSDRFSAERPKGSFSTLEIQRTEQGDSAMYLCASSLGRQLGHTEAFFGQGTRLTVV.

The rearrangement links TRBV7-8 to TRBJ2-3; D remains unclear. CDR1 and CDR2 from the germline V gene are SGHVS and FQNEAQ. The V gene lost 5 bases and the J gene lost 4 bases, with 10 bases spanning the gap. This CDR3 has 13 residues. The CDR3 protein is CASSPQVSDTQYF. In DNA form, the CDR3 reads TGTGCCAGCAGCCCCCAGGTCTCAGATACGCAGTATTTT.

V usage is TRBV12-3 or TRBV12-4 and J usage is TRBJ2-3; D may be TRBD1 or TRBD2 (6 bases each). This CDR3 contains 15 residues. Trimming stripped 3 bases from V and 1 base from J, with 11 bases between. CDR3 residues: CASSFDGGGTDTQYF. The DNA for the CDR3 is TGTGCCAGCAGTTTCGACGGGGGCGGCACAGATACGCAGTATTTT.

This clonotype was recorded many times. The chain uses TRBV7-2 and TRBJ2-5; D may be TRBD1 (8 bases). Deletions cut 5 bases from V and 5 bases from J, with 18 bases between. The CDR3 consists of 15 residues. CDR1 and CDR2 from the germline V gene are SGHTA and FQGNSA. The CDR3 nucleotides read TGTGCCAGCAGCCCCCGGGACAGGCGGGAGGAGACCCAGTACTTC. It encodes CASSPRDRREETQYF.

The sample holds many counts of this clonotype. The rearrangement links TRBV7-2 to TRBJ2-7; D may match TRBD1 or TRBD2 (5 bases each). This CDR3 has 13 residues. V lost 4 bases to trimming and J lost 5 bases, with 12 bases between them. Germline lookup yields CDR1 SGHTA and CDR2 FQGNSA. CDR3 sequence: CASSSYEGNEQYF. The CDR3 nucleotides are TGTGCCAGCAGCTCTTATGAGGGGAACGAGCAGTACTTC.

A few counts support this clonotype. This chain links TRBV27 with TRBJ2-7; D possibly corresponds to TRBD1 (6 bases). The CDR3 totals 14 residues. Per germline, CDR1 MNHEY and CDR2 SMNVEV (reference sequence). The V gene lost 0 bases and the J gene lost 5 bases, with 11 bases spanning the gap. The CDR3 loop reads CASSLSGGRDEQYF. The CDR3 nucleotides read TGTGCCAGCAGTTTATCAGGGGGAAGGGACGAGCAGTACTTC.

This clonotype appeared a few times. The gene calls are TRBV7-9 and TRBJ1-2; 7 nucleotides match TRBD1. CDR1 is SEHNR, CDR2 FQNEAQ, per germline (reference sequence). There are 13 residues in the CDR3. Trimming removed 6 bases from V and 8 bases from J; junction bases left unmatched: 9. The CDR3 is CASSSRGVDGYTF. The CDR3 bases are TGTGCCAGCAGTTCCAGGGGGGTGGACGGCTACACCTTC.

This clonotype was observed a few times. This chain links TRBV28 with TRBJ2-7; unclear D gene. There are 15 residues in the CDR3. Germline V gene lookup returns CDR1 MDHEN and CDR2 SYDVKM. The V and J ends lost 3 bases and 0 bases respectively, with 12 bases between them. The CDR3, as DNA: TGTGCCAGCAGTTTCTCGGGTCAGTCCTCCTACGAGCAGTACGTC. Amino acid sequence: CASSFSGQSSYEQYV.

The gene calls are TRBV4-1 and TRBJ2-5; D gene ambiguous. Germline CDR1 and CDR2: MGHRA and YSYEKL. The CDR3 runs to 13 residues. Trimming left V 1 base short and J 2 bases short, with 5 bases between. CDR3 sequence (DNA): TGCGCCAGCAGCCAAGTGATGCAAGAGACCCAGTACTTC. Translated: CASSQVMQETQYF.

The chain is built from TRBV27 and TRBJ1-6, with 7 positions matching TRBD1. Trimming removed 2 bases from V and 9 bases from J; junction bases left unmatched: 4. The germline V gene has CDR1 MNHEY and CDR2 SMNVEV (reference sequence). The CDR3 sequence is 14 residues long. Here the CDR3 reads CASSLTGVASPLHF. CDR3 nucleotides: TGTGCCAGCAGTTTAACAGGGGTAGCTTCACCCCTCCACTTT.

The V and J genes are TRBV20-1 and TRBJ2-3, with D hard to call. The CDR3 has 13 amino acids. Per germline, CDR1 DFQATT and CDR2 SNEGSKA (reference sequence). Trimming stripped 6 bases from V and 2 bases from J, with 12 bases between. CDR3 sequence (DNA): TGCAGTGCCCCCGCGACTCCCACAGATACGCAGTATTTT. It encodes CSAPATPTDTQYF.

This clonotype came up a few times. V and J are TRBV5-4 and TRBJ1-2; D gene ambiguous. V was clipped by 4 bases and J by 12 bases, with 16 bases between them. Germline assignment: CDR1 SGHNT and CDR2 YYREEE (reference sequence). This CDR3 has 12 residues. The CDR3 spells CASSDHKMFDTF. The CDR3 nucleotides are TGTGCCAGCAGCGACCACAAGATGTTCGACACCTTC.

Note on this clonotype: A single base separates this from a much larger clone, so it may be a read error. The V call is TRBV19, the J call TRBJ1-5; D is unresolved. V was cut by 4 bases and J by 3 bases, with 16 bases left in between. The length of the CDR3 is 16 residues. CDR1 is LNHDA, CDR2 SQIVND, per germline (reference sequence). The CDR3 is CASSRGEQNTNQPQHF. CDR3 nucleotides: TGTGCCAGTAGTAGGGGTGAGCAGAATACCAATCAGCCCCAGCATTTT. The full variable domain, with the rest looked up from reference TRBV19 and TRBJ1-5, is DGGITQSPKYLFRKEGQNVTLSCEQNLNHDAMYWYRQDPGQGLRLIYYSQIVNDFQKGDIAEGYSVSREKKESFPLTVTSAQKNPTAFYLCASSRGEQNTNQPQHFGDGTRLSIL.

This clonotype has more than one count but fewer than ten. The chain uses TRBV12-3 or TRBV12-4 and TRBJ1-5, with TRBD1 as a possible D gene (5 bases). This CDR3 has 19 residues. V lost 0 bases and J lost 0, with 18 bases in between. The CDR3 region has the DNA TGTGCCAGCAGTTTAGCCGGGGGTATAGATCGTATTAGCAATCAGCCCCAGCATTTT. As protein: CASSLAGGIDRISNQPQHF.

This clonotype was counted only a few times. This chain uses TRBV14 with TRBJ1-1; D unclear. The CDR3 length is 15 residues. Germline lookup yields CDR1 SGHDN and CDR2 FVKESK. Between the trimmed V and J ends, which lost 4 bases and 1 base, there was a span of 13 bases. The CDR3 is CASSPPMRENTEAFF. The CDR3 DNA reads as TGTGCCAGCAGCCCCCCGATGCGGGAGAACACTGAAGCTTTCTTT.